Reported below is one TCR beta chain. Sequenced by immunoSEQ multiplex PCR; TCRdb stores in-frame clones only, minus some. The table shows approximately 79,000 clones, with more than 85% occurring only once. The entry originates in a study of technical replicates of blood from several donors. Germline V gene sequence: CDR1 SGDLS, CDR2 YYNGEE. Trimming stripped 3 bases from V and 4 bases from J, with 11 bases between. The length of the CDR3 is 14 residues. The rearrangement joins TRBV9 to TRBJ1-3; possible D gene TRBD1, 6 bases. Sequencing was performed on T cells isolated from PBMCs. The sequence came from a human donor in good health. CDR3 protein: CASSAQGAGNTIYF. The DNA for the CDR3 is TGTGCCAGCAGCGCACAGGGTGCCGGAAACACCATATATTTT.